The 28 T cell receptor beta chains listed next were all sequenced from one sample in a study of breast tumors, draining lymph nodes, adjacent tissues. Axillary draining lymph nodes of breast cancer patients supplied the node samples. TCRdb reprocessed the multiplex PCR reads via MiXCR and lists one record per CDR3 protein. The repertoire includes 200,000 to 300,000 distinct CDR3 sequences, roughly 31% of them detected once, and more than 0.85% sits in the top ten. Sequenced input: axillary lymph node tissue. The receptors were sampled from a female donor with breast cancer. Some clones in this sample may be carry-over from other donors' samples.

The chain couples TRBV5-1 to TRBJ2-7; no clear D. In germline, CDR1 is SGHRS, CDR2 YFSETQ. V gave up 0 bases and J gave up 3 bases, with 10 bases separating them. CDR3 length: 14 residues. This chain's CDR3 is CASSLVSSVYEQYF. The CDR3 nucleotides are TGCGCCAGCAGCTTGGTTTCATCGGTCTACGAGCAGTACTTC.

Points on this clonotype: With a much larger clone just one base away, this may be a read error. The CDR3 DNA follows: TGCAGTGCTAGAGAGCCGGGACTATACACTGAGCAGTTCTTC. Encoded protein: CSAREPGLYTEQFF. This chain connects TRBV20-1 to TRBJ2-1, with TRBD2 matching 7 bases. CDR3 size: 14 residues. Germline V gene data show CDR1 as DFQATT and CDR2 as SNEGSKA (reference sequence).

A single count supports this clonotype. V gene TRBV25-1 combines with J gene TRBJ2-1; D may be TRBD2 (6 bases). There are 20 residues in the CDR3. Germline CDR1 is MGHDK and CDR2 is SYGVNS. V dropped 6 bases and J dropped 2 bases, with 29 bases sitting between them. The CDR3 DNA reads as TGTGCCAGCAGCGGCCACTCCGGGACTGGCGGGATCAGGACCTACAATGAGCAGTTCTTC. It yields the protein CASSGHSGTGGIRTYNEQFF.

Concerning this clonotype: A read error is possible here, since a much larger clone lies one base away. The chain combines TRBV5-1 with TRBJ2-2; possibly TRBD1 or TRBD2 for D (5 bases each). The CDR3 consists of 13 residues. Per germline, CDR1 SGHRS and CDR2 YFSETQ. The CDR3 coding sequence is TGCGCCAGCAGCTTGACGAGCACCGGGGACCTGTTTTTT. Translation gives CASSLTSTGDLFF.

This chain connects TRBV18 to TRBJ2-1, with 11 bases identical to TRBD2. Germline CDR1 KGHSH, CDR2 LQKENI. Unmatched junction bases numbered 5, after V lost 2 bases and J lost 8 bases. This CDR3 has 15 residues. In DNA, the CDR3 is TGTGCCAGCTCACCAAGGCTAGCGGGAGGTGATGAGCAGTTCTTC. Its protein is CASSPRLAGGDEQFF.

This clonotype was counted at least ten times. The chain employs TRBV20-1 and TRBJ2-1, with D perhaps matching TRBD2 (6 bases). This CDR3 has 16 amino acids. Germline CDR1 DFQATT, CDR2 SNEGSKA (reference sequence). The V and J ends lost 3 bases and 9 bases respectively, with 24 bases between them. CDR3 sequence: CSASSNQRVIGSEQFF. As DNA, the CDR3 is TGCAGTGCTAGTTCGAACCAGCGGGTGATTGGGTCTGAGCAGTTCTTC.

Remarks on this clonotype: A single base separates this from a much larger clone, so it may be a read error. The chain has TRBV11-2 and TRBJ2-5, with unresolved D. Germline V gene sequence: CDR1 SGHAT, CDR2 FQNNGV. Trimming left V 3 bases short and J 4 bases short, with 12 bases between. The CDR3 covers 14 residues. CDR3 in amino acids: CASSFNLGPETQYF. The CDR3 nucleotides read TGTGCCAGCAGCTTTAATCTGGGTCCAGAGACCCAGTACTTC.

For this clonotype: A read error is likely, as this CDR3 ends without the conserved phenylalanine or tryptophan. No DNA is shown, since the ends of the CDR3 on it are uncertain; the CDR3 is the one TCRdb lists. The chain is built from TRBV25-1 and TRBJ2-6; the D segment call TRBD1 is taken from the table without a DNA check. Germline lookup yields CDR1 MGHDK and CDR2 SYGVNS. The CDR3 is 14 residues long, ends included. The CDR3: CASSELIRDRGSTS.

This clonotype was seen repeatedly, ten times or more. The chain is built from TRBV2 and TRBJ2-7, with D unclear. CDR1 and CDR2 from the germline V gene are SNHLY and FYNNEI. V lost 6 bases, J lost 2 bases, and 5 bases lay in between. This CDR3 region has 11 residues. CDR3 loop: CASRVAYEQYF. The CDR3, as DNA: TGTGCCAGCAGGGTTGCCTACGAGCAGTACTTC.

The rearrangement links TRBV5-6 to TRBJ2-3; TRBD1 is a possible D gene (6 bases). This CDR3 is built from 15 residues. Germline assignment: CDR1 SGHDT and CDR2 YYEEEE. V shed 6 bases and J shed 0 bases, with 14 bases lying between them. The CDR3 region has the DNA TGTGCCAGCAACTTCAGGACAGTCAGCACAGATACGCAGTATTTT. It translates to CASNFRTVSTDTQYF.

This clonotype has just one count. The chain links TRBV18 to TRBJ1-5; the D gene is possibly TRBD1 (5 bases). The germline V gene has CDR1 KGHSH and CDR2 LQKENI. Trimming removed 2 bases at V and 5 bases at J, with 13 bases between. This CDR3 has 15 residues. CDR3 region: CASSPGGGDHQPQHF. In nucleotides, the CDR3 is TGTGCCAGCTCACCAGGGGGGGGAGATCATCAGCCCCAGCATTTT.

About this clonotype itself: Given a much more abundant clone one base away, this may be a read error. This chain links TRBV28 with TRBJ1-6; D unresolved. Germline CDR1 and CDR2: MDHEN and SYDVKM. V was clipped by 3 bases and J by 10 bases, with 19 bases between them. The CDR3 totals 16 residues. DNA for the CDR3: TGTGCCAGCAGTTTGTGGGTACACAGCTCGAGGTCACCCCTCCACTTT. Translation gives CASSLWVHSSRSPLHF.

Points on this clonotype: Likely a read error: the CDR3 ends without its conserved phenylalanine or tryptophan. V is TRBV2 and J is TRBJ1-1; maybe TRBD1 (5 bases). Deletions cut 9 bases from V and 2 bases from J, with 13 bases between. Germline V CDR1 and CDR2: SNHLY, FYNNEI. The CDR3 spans 13 residues. Here the CDR3 reads CASTQETNTEAFL. DNA of the CDR3: TGTGCCAGTACACAGGAAACAAACACTGAAGCTTTCCTT.

Worth noting for this clonotype: An end of the junction does not agree with germline; a read error may underlie this. This chain connects TRBV20-1 to TRBJ1-5, with D maybe TRBD1 (6 bases). Germline V gene sequence: CDR1 DFQATT, CDR2 SNEGSKA (reference sequence). The CDR3 runs to 17 residues. CDR3 sequence reads: CSPRGPRGELSNQPQHF. CDR3 in DNA: TGCAGTCCTAGGGGCCCCAGGGGAGAGCTGAGCAATCAGCCCCAGCATTTT.

This clonotype came up many times. The genes are TRBV20-1 and TRBJ1-5; possibly TRBD1 for D (6 bases). V lost 5 bases and J lost 0, with 8 bases in between. The V gene's germline CDR1 is DFQATT and CDR2 SNEGSKA (reference sequence). The CDR3 runs to 13 residues. The CDR3 region has the DNA TGCAGTGCTGGACAGTTTAGCAATCAGCCCCAGCATTTT. Its protein is CSAGQFSNQPQHF.

This clonotype has ten or more counts. The chain uses TRBV20-1 and TRBJ1-6; 7 bases line up with TRBD1. V was pared by 3 bases and J by 7 bases, with 6 bases of the junction left unmatched. The length of the CDR3 is 14 residues. The V gene's germline CDR1 is DFQATT and CDR2 SNEGSKA (reference sequence). DNA for the CDR3: TGCAGTGCTAGGGGGGACAGCGGAAATTCACCCCTCCACTTT. Encoded protein: CSARGDSGNSPLHF.

This clonotype showed up many times. V gene TRBV20-1 combines with J gene TRBJ2-7; D may be TRBD2 (6 bases). The CDR3 contains 15 residues. From germline, CDR1 is DFQATT and CDR2 SNEGSKA (reference sequence). V shed 0 bases and J shed 1 base, with 13 bases lying between them. CDR3 amino acids: CSARDRAGPSYEQYF. CDR3 nucleotide sequence: TGCAGTGCTAGAGACCGGGCGGGGCCGTCCTACGAGCAGTACTTC.

The table lists this clonotype with a few counts. The chain carries TRBV3-1 and TRBJ2-1; no clear D gene. V shed 0 bases and J shed 10 bases, with 7 bases lying between them. This CDR3 spans 12 amino acids. CDR1 and CDR2 (germline): LGHDT, YNNKEL (reference sequence). The CDR3 is CASSQEYFEQFF. The CDR3 DNA reads as TGTGCCAGCAGCCAAGAGTACTTCGAGCAGTTCTTC.

This clonotype has a count of ten or more. The CDR3 region has the DNA TGTGCCAGCAGTCCGACAGGGTCGAGACTCTACGAGCAGTACTTC. Protein sequence: CASSPTGSRLYEQYF. This chain uses TRBV12-3 or TRBV12-4 with TRBJ2-7; 7 nucleotides match TRBD1. The V segment lost 5 bases and the J segment 3 bases; nucleotides outside the gene matches: 10. There are 15 residues in the CDR3.

This clonotype was detected only a few times. V is TRBV6-5 and J is TRBJ1-5; no clear D gene. CDR1 is MNHEY and CDR2 is SVGAGI in the germline V gene. Trimming took 0 bases from V and 7 from J, leaving 7 bases between them. The CDR3 is 13 amino acids. For the CDR3, the DNA is TGTGCCAGCAGTTACTCGTTTAGGCAGCCCCAGCATTTT. Translated, it gives CASSYSFRQPQHF.

This clonotype was seen ten or more times. This rearrangement joins TRBV11-2 to TRBJ2-1; a weak D match, TRBD1 (5 bases). From germline, CDR1 is SGHAT and CDR2 FQNNGV. The CDR3 loop spans 20 amino acids. The V end was cut by 4 bases, the J end by 0 bases, with 25 bases between. The DNA for the CDR3 is TGTGCCAGCAGCTCCCCCCAAACAGGACGCGCGCTGGGCTCCTACAATGAGCAGTTCTTC. This codes for CASSSPQTGRALGSYNEQFF.

The rearrangement joins TRBV29-1 to TRBJ1-1; no clear D gene. CDR1 is SQVTM and CDR2 is ANQGSEA in the germline V gene. CDR3 length: 12 residues. Trimming cost V 7 bases and J 1 base, with 10 bases left between them. The CDR3 sequence is CSGVRENTEAFF. The CDR3 DNA reads as TGCAGCGGAGTTAGGGAGAACACTGAAGCTTTCTTT.

This clonotype was counted at least ten times. The chain uses TRBV7-2 and TRBJ2-3; 10 bases are shared with TRBD2. The CDR3 is made up of 15 amino acids. The ends lost 4 bases at V and 2 bases at J; junction bases unmatched: 3. The V gene's germline CDR1 is SGHTA and CDR2 FQGNSA. CDR3 amino acids: CASSWTSGPTDTQYF. The CDR3 coding sequence is TGTGCCAGCAGCTGGACTAGCGGCCCCACAGATACGCAGTATTTT.

Many counts were recorded for this clonotype. This sequence joins TRBV7-9 and TRBJ1-2; D ambiguous. V was trimmed by 5 bases and J by 4 bases, leaving 17 bases between them. Per germline, CDR1 SEHNR and CDR2 FQNEAQ (reference sequence). The CDR3 sequence is 15 residues long. CDR3 nucleotides: TGTGCCAGCAGCCTGGAGAGTTCCTCGCGCTATGGCTACACCTTC. This codes for CASSLESSSRYGYTF.

A remark on this clonotype: This may arise from a read error, as a much more abundant clone is one base away. Likely a read error: the CDR3 ends without its conserved phenylalanine or tryptophan. This chain uses TRBV7-9 with TRBJ1-2; D possibly corresponds to TRBD1 (6 bases). The CDR3 is 14 amino acids. Germline V gene data show CDR1 as SEHNR and CDR2 as FQNEAQ (reference sequence). Trimming stripped 1 base from V and 4 bases from J, with 10 bases between. This CDR3 is CASSLETGPYGYTL. Here the CDR3 DNA reads TGTGCCAGCAGCTTAGAGACAGGACCCTATGGCTACACCCTC.

This clonotype was picked up many times. The chain is built from TRBV19 and TRBJ2-1; TRBD2 matches at 7 bases. This CDR3 region has 13 residues. Per the germline V gene, CDR1 is LNHDA and CDR2 is SQIVND (reference sequence). The trim removed 11 bases at V and 8 bases at J, leaving 12 bases unmatched. CDR3 nucleotides: TGTGCCTCTCTTGAGTCGGGGAGGGATGAGCAGTTCTTC. It translates to CASLESGRDEQFF.

This rearrangement joins TRBV29-1 to TRBJ2-5; 8 bases line up with TRBD1. The CDR3 sequence is 14 residues long. J gave up 1 base and V 8 bases, and 9 bases lay outside the gene matches. CDR1 SQVTM and CDR2 ANQGSEA come from the germline V gene. Written as DNA, the CDR3 is TGCAGCAGGACTGGACAGGGCTCCCAAGAGACCCAGTACTTC. Translated, it gives CSRTGQGSQETQYF.

At least ten counts were recorded for this clonotype. The CDR3 loop is CASSPTGSGDTQYF. In DNA form, the CDR3 reads TGTGCCAGCAGCCCCACAGGGTCGGGAGATACGCAGTATTTT. The chain is built from TRBV5-6 and TRBJ2-3; a weak D match, TRBD1 (6 bases). CDR3 length: 14 amino acids. Germline CDR1 is SGHDT and CDR2 is YYEEEE. V was cut by 4 bases and J by 5 bases, with 14 bases left in between.